The clone carrying this T cell receptor beta chain was observed a few times. This entry comes from a study of CD8 T cells in Susac syndrome. cDNA came from approximately 0.5 to 1 ug RNA primed by random hexamers. immunoSEQ multiplex PCR amplified TCR beta CDR3 across 54 Vbeta, 13 Jbeta. TCRdb redid the calling of the immunoSEQ multiplex PCR reads with MiXCR, one entry per CDR3 protein. The data show 250,000 to 300,000 distinct CDR3 sequences, about 85% seen once. CDR1 SGHRS and CDR2 YFSETQ come from the germline V gene. V lost 2 bases and J 7 bases, leaving 16 bases between the germline ends. CDR3 length: 14 residues. Sequencing of TCR beta covered CD8+ and CD4+ T cells obtained from blood. The multiple sclerosis control group consisted of treatment-naive patients whose relapsing-remitting disease, which was either stable or active, fulfilled revised McDonald criteria. CD8+ and CD4+ T cells were negatively isolated; TEMRA cells were FACS-enriched.

The chain combines TRBV5-1 with TRBJ2-7; D gene ambiguous. Material for sequencing was CD8+ T cells from PBMCs. The TCR comes from a human donor with multiple sclerosis. For the CDR3, the DNA is TGCGCCAGCAGCTTCCTAGTGGCAGGACGGGAGCAGTACTTC. Translating it yields CASSFLVAGREQYF.